These 7 T cell receptor beta chains share one sample of origin, sequenced in a study of blood T cells in healthy people across ages. Primers used in a second PCR of about 6 to 11 cycles were a sample-barcoded 5' primer and a J-beta primer mix. TCRdb redid the calling of the 5' RACE reads with MiXCR, one entry per CDR3 protein. The sample lists 710,000 or so distinct CDR3 sequences, 32% occurring once. The material sequenced was blood. The receptors shown here come from a woman over 75 in good health.

This clonotype has a handful of counts. The V and J genes are TRBV2 and TRBJ1-5, with D tentatively TRBD1 (5 bases). Trimming pared 6 bases from V and 3 bases from J, leaving 6 bases between. Germline V lookup: CDR1 SNHLY, CDR2 FYNNEI. This CDR3 comprises 12 residues. CDR3: CASSGANQPQHF. CDR3 DNA: TGTGCCAGCAGCGGGGCCAATCAGCCCCAGCATTTT.

Turning to this clonotype: This clone may be a read error of a much larger clone one base away. The chain is built from TRBV9 and TRBJ1-5; D not resolved. The germline CDR1 and CDR2 sequences are SGDLS and YYNGEE. The CDR3 runs 13 residues. CDR3 protein: CASSVAQDQPRHF. Here the CDR3 DNA reads TGTGCCAGCAGCGTAGCCCAGGATCAGCCCCGGCATTTT. The variable domain in full, completed from reference TRBV9 and TRBJ1-5, reads DSGVTQTPKHLITATGQRVTLRCSPRSGDLSVYWYQQSLDQGLQFLIQYYNGEERAKGNILERFSAQQFPDLHSELNLSSLELGDSALYFCASSVAQDQPRHFGDGTRLSIL.

V usage is TRBV20-1 and J usage is TRBJ2-2, with D perhaps matching TRBD1 (5 bases). V lost 5 bases and J lost 0, with 16 bases in between. This CDR3 is built from 16 residues. CDR1 is DFQATT, CDR2 SNEGSKA, per germline (reference sequence). Here the CDR3 reads CSAAGFHRTNTGELFF. The CDR3 bases are TGCAGTGCTGCAGGGTTCCACCGTACGAACACCGGGGAGCTGTTTTTT.

Note on this clonotype: Just one base apart from a much larger clone, this may be a read error. The chain couples TRBV29-1 to TRBJ2-1, with a weak D call TRBD1 (6 bases). The J call could be wrong; TRBJ2-7 is a better fit for the DNA end. The CDR3 covers 12 residues. Germline CDR1 is SQVTM and CDR2 is ANQGSEA. The CDR3 DNA reads as TGCAGCGGACAGGTTACCTACAATGAGCAGTACTTC. Protein: CSGQVTYNEQYF.

In its sample, this clonotype was seen many times. The chain has TRBV20-1 and TRBJ2-7; D possibly uses TRBD1 or TRBD2 (5 bases each). The V and J ends lost 3 bases and 2 bases respectively, with 14 bases between them. The CDR3 loop spans 14 amino acids. Germline CDR1 DFQATT, CDR2 SNEGSKA (reference sequence). The CDR3 spells CSARTLGVAYEQYF. In DNA, the CDR3 is TGCAGTGCTAGGACCTTGGGGGTGGCCTACGAGCAGTACTTC.

This clonotype was detected a few times. A much larger clone differs from this one at a single base, so this may be a read error. The chain is built from TRBV5-6 and TRBJ2-1, with D perhaps TRBD2 (5 bases). Trimming cost V 2 bases and J 13 bases, with 16 bases left between them. The CDR3 length is 13 residues. Germline V gene lookup returns CDR1 SGHDT and CDR2 YYEEEE. CDR3 loop: CASSFSWGETQFF. CDR3 bases: TGTGCCAGCAGCTTTTCGTGGGGAGAGACCCAGTTCTTC.

As regards this clonotype: At one end, the junction sequence differs from germline, possibly due to a read error. V usage is TRBV7-7 and J usage is TRBJ2-2, with D possibly being TRBD2 (5 bases). The CDR3 consists of 15 residues. Looked up from germline, CDR1 is SSHAT and CDR2 is FNYEAQ (reference sequence). The CDR3 reads CASSLRADNTGERFF. Here the CDR3 DNA reads TGTGCCAGCAGCTTAAGGGCGGATAACACCGGGGAGCGGTTTTTT.